The sequence of this TCR beta chain was determined in a study of T cell responses to AZD1222 COVID-19 vaccine. Findings and limits, study-wide: Unmutated variant regions are reportedly the target of nearly half of TCRs that are spike-specific.

Assay used: immunoSEQ multiplex PCR; TCRdb lists only in-frame clones, some missing. The sample lists 150,000 or so clones, about 91% occurring once. The V and J ends lost 3 bases and 2 bases respectively, with 10 bases between them. This CDR3 comprises 15 residues. Germline-derived CDR1 and CDR2 are LNHDA and SQIVND (reference sequence). Of note for this clone: Its specificity is not known.

The V gene is TRBV19, the J gene TRBJ1-4, with no clear D. The sample was peripheral blood, taken on day 0 of AZD1222 vaccination. This TCR was sampled from an adult in good health. CDR3: CASSMQTSTNEKLFF. The CDR3 DNA reads TGTGCCAGTAGTATGCAGACATCTACTAATGAAAAACTGTTTTTT.